One and the same sample provided the 9 T cell receptor beta chains below, sequenced in a study of cytomegalovirus exposure and HLA in healthy donors. PCR primers comprised 60 Vbeta and 13 Jbeta primers. Measured with immunoSEQ multiplex PCR; TCRdb has only the in-frame clones, and not every one. The sample shows some 170,000 clones, 80% to 90% of them seen only once. The sample consisted of PBMCs. The receptor set was obtained from a woman aged 18-35 years in good health and CMV-seropositive.

The chain has TRBV18 and TRBJ2-7, with 10 bases that match TRBD1. This CDR3 spans 15 amino acids. The V segment lost 6 bases and the J segment 2 bases; nucleotides outside the gene matches: 7. Germline CDR1 and CDR2: KGHSH and LQKENI. Here the CDR3 DNA reads TGTGCCAGCTCCCTGGGGGGGACAGGGGCCTACGAGCAGTACTTC. It specifies CASSLGGTGAYEQYF.

Concerning this clone itself: Relative to the germline gene, one junction end is altered; a read error may explain this. The chain couples TRBV7-7 to TRBJ2-5; no clear D gene. In germline, CDR1 is SSHAT, CDR2 FNYEAQ (reference sequence). The CDR3 runs 13 residues. CDR3 loop: CASSARFGETQYF. DNA for the CDR3: TGTGCTAGCAGCGCCCGTTTCGGAGAGACCCAGTACTTC.

The CDR3 nucleotides are TGCAGCGTGCAGGGGAACCAAGAGACCCAGTACTTC. This gives the protein CSVQGNQETQYF. The chain has TRBV29-1 and TRBJ2-5; a weak D match, TRBD1 (6 bases). The V gene's germline CDR1 is SQVTM and CDR2 ANQGSEA. V was clipped by 6 bases and J by 0 bases, with 8 bases between them. The CDR3 has 12 residues.

V usage is TRBV4-3 and J usage is TRBJ2-3; 12 bases map to TRBD2. Germline V gene lookup returns CDR1 LGHNA and CDR2 YSLEER. The CDR3 extends over 16 amino acids. V gave up 0 bases and J gave up 5 bases; unmatched junction bases: 3. DNA of the CDR3: TGCGCCAGCAGCCAAGAACTAGCGGGGGGAGGAGATACGCAGTATTTT. Translating gives CASSQELAGGGDTQYF.

This sequence joins TRBV7-6 and TRBJ2-3; unclear D gene. The CDR3 loop spans 12 amino acids. With 5 bases removed from V and 1 base from J, the gap between germline ends came to 4 bases. Germline CDR1 is SGHVS and CDR2 is FNYEAQ. CDR3 DNA sequence: TGTGCCAGCAGCCCAGGCACAGATACGCAGTATTTT. This encodes CASSPGTDTQYF.

Only one count was recorded for this clone. This chain links TRBV27 with TRBJ2-2; D gene ambiguous. Germline V gives CDR1 MNHEY, CDR2 SMNVEV (reference sequence). Trimming took 6 bases from V and 7 from J, leaving 15 bases between them. This CDR3 has 14 residues. The CDR3 nucleotides read TGTGCCAGCAGGTTCGCGGATAATTACGGGGAGCTGTTTTTT. Its protein product is CASRFADNYGELFF.

This clone was seen just once. This chain links TRBV7-6 with TRBJ2-5; D not resolved. Germline CDR1 and CDR2: SGHVS and FNYEAQ. With 4 bases removed from V and 5 bases from J, the gap between germline ends came to 8 bases. This CDR3 region has 12 residues. The CDR3 region has the DNA TGTGCCAGCAGCTCCCTCTCCGAGACCCAGTACTTC. It translates to CASSSLSETQYF. The full variable domain, rest sourced from reference TRBV7-6 and TRBJ2-5, is GAGVSQSPRYKVTKRGQDVALRCDPISGHVSLYWYRQALGQGPEFLTYFNYEAQQDKSGLPNDRFSAERPEGSISTLTIQRTEQRDSAMYRCASSSLSETQYFGPGTRLLVL.

The rearrangement uses TRBV10-1 and TRBJ1-5; tentative D call: TRBD1 (5 bases). The CDR3 runs 13 residues. V lost 0 bases, J lost 8 bases, and 8 bases lay in between. Germline V lookup: CDR1 WNHNN, CDR2 SYGVQD (reference sequence). CDR3 sequence: CASSESDSKPQHF. In DNA form, the CDR3 reads TGCGCCAGCAGTGAGTCTGACAGCAAGCCCCAGCATTTT.

The chain employs TRBV4-3 and TRBJ1-3, with TRBD1 as a possible D gene (5 bases). The CDR3 runs to 15 residues. V was cut by 3 bases and J by 4 bases, with 13 bases left in between. The germline V gene encodes CDR1 LGHNA and CDR2 YSLEER. CDR3 sequence reads: CASSHSQGTGNTIYF. CDR3 DNA: TGCGCCAGCAGCCATTCGCAGGGAACGGGAAACACCATATATTTT.